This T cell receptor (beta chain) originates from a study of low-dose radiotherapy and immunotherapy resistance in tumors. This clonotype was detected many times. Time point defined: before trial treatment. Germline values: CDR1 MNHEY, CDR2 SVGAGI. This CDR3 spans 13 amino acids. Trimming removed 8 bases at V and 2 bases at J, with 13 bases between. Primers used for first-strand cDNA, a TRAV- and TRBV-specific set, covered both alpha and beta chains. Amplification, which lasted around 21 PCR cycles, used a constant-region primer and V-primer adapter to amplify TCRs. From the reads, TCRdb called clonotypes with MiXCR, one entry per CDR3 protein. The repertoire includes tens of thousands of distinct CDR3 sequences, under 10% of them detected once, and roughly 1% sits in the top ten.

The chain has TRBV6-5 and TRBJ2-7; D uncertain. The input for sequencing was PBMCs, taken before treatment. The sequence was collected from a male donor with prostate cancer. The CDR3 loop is CASRGLNPYEQYF. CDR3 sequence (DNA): TGTGCCAGCCGAGGTCTAAATCCCTACGAGCAGTACTTC.